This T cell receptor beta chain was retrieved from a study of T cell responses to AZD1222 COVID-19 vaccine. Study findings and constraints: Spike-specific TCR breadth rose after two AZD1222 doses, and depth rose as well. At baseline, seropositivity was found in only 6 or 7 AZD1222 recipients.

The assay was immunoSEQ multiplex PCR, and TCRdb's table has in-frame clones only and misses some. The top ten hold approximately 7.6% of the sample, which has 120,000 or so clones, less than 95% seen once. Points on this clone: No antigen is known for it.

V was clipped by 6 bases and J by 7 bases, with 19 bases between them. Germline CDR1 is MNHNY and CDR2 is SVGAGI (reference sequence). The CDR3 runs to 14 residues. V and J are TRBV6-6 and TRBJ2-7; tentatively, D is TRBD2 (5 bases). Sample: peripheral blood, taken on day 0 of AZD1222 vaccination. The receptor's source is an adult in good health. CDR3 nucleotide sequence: TGTGCCAGCAGGGACCCGGGCCTCACGGGAGAGCAGTACTTC. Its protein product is CASRDPGLTGEQYF.